This T cell receptor (beta chain) was sequenced during a study of CD8 T cells in ankylosing spondylitis (dated by TCRdb to about 2017). About the investigation overall: The study set out to find disease-linked TCR variants by profiling T cell receptor beta repertoires in ankylosing spondylitis patients and healthy donors. The whole study cohort included 85 to 120 healthy donors and 25 ankylosing spondylitis patients. Peripheral blood was sampled, and synovial fluid was also collected from ankylosing spondylitis patients. The full study reports these points: Some TCR beta motif variants had previously been reported in synovial fluid and blood of reactive arthritis patients, which suggested common disease-initiation mechanisms. The disease-linked clones were reported to be significantly enriched in matched synovial fluid samples from ankylosing spondylitis patients. Blood from ankylosing spondylitis patients appeared to be characterized by a TCR beta motif made up of seven or eight highly homologous amino acid variants. The disease-linked clones had a CD8+ phenotype and were found at relatively low frequencies in peripheral blood.

Sequences MNHEY (CDR1) and SMNVEV (CDR2) are obtained from the germline V gene (reference sequence). At the junction V is shortened by 6 bases and J by 2 bases; bases outside the gene matches: 16. From its cysteine to its phenylalanine, the CDR3 spans 18 amino acids. Of all the DNA, just the CDR3 is kept, 54 bases in frame from base 1. This clonotype was counted a few times. Its recognized antigen is unknown. No qualities accompany the bases; no much larger clone lies one base away. The sequencer listed for this sample is Illumina HiSeq 2500. Quantitative 5'-RACE with molecular barcodes was the method used to prepare the TCR beta libraries. Per the original workflow: Disease-linked TCR variants were identified with a new computational method built on a probabilistic model of VDJ rearrangement. TCRdb reanalyzed the raw reads on its own, using fastp at Q25 for trimming and MiXCR for clone calling, and kept in-frame beta chains. Every CDR3 protein is listed once, alongside the most common genes and DNA of its rows. These V and J calls are TCRdb output, not the study's own analysis. A total of 100,000 or so distinct CDR3 sequences appear in this sample, around 24% of them only once. Of the sample, roughly 12% is held by the ten largest clones.

Synovial fluid samples were paired with blood samples taken from the same ankylosing spondylitis patients. The V and J segments used are TRBV27 and TRBJ1-1; 9 of the junction bases match TRBD1. Sequencing input: synovial fluid, either unsorted or a sorted T cell fraction (not recorded which). This clonotype was obtained from a male donor with ankylosing spondylitis. The CDR3 loop reads CASRPGQGNFWGNTEAFF. The sequenced DNA: TGTGCCAGCAGGCCGGGACAGGGAAATTTCTGGGGTAACACTGAAGCTTTCTTT.